What follows are 32 T cell receptor beta chains derived from one specimen sequenced in a study of T cell repertoires in ileal Crohn's disease. The repertoire was sequenced with immunoSEQ multiplex PCR; TCRdb's copy has only in-frame clones and lacks some. The profile shows 2,000 to 2,500 clones, about 90% of them singletons. Sequences were obtained from ileal tissue. Every receptor here comes from an adult with Crohn's disease.

This clone was seen only a few times. The rearrangement joins TRBV2 to TRBJ1-2; 12 bases are a match to TRBD1. Germline V gene sequence: CDR1 SNHLY, CDR2 FYNNEI. Trimming at V came to 6 bases and at J to 7 bases, leaving 9 bases not matched to a gene. The length of the CDR3 is 15 residues. The CDR3 DNA is TGTGCCAGCAGCTCCGGGACAGGGGGCAGGGGTGGCTACACCTTC. It encodes CASSSGTGGRGGYTF.

This chain connects TRBV18 to TRBJ2-1; 9 nucleotides agree with TRBD2. The CDR3 runs to 16 residues. Trimming at V came to 1 base and at J to 4 bases, leaving 5 bases not matched to a gene. Germline CDR1 and CDR2: KGHSH and LQKENI. This chain's CDR3 is CASSPLASGVYNEQFF. In DNA form, the CDR3 reads TGTGCCAGCTCACCACTCGCTAGCGGGGTATACAATGAGCAGTTCTTC.

The rearrangement links TRBV29-1 to TRBJ2-7; D perhaps matches TRBD2 (6 bases). The V end was cut by 3 bases, the J end by 2 bases, with 14 bases between. The CDR3 totals 14 residues. Germline CDR1 reads SQVTM; CDR2 reads ANQGSEA. CDR3 loop: CSVDLEGEAYEQYF. The DNA of the CDR3 is TGCAGCGTTGACCTGGAGGGAGAGGCCTACGAGCAGTACTTC.

The V gene is TRBV25-1, the J gene TRBJ1-1; TRBD1 matches at 7 bases. Germline V gene lookup returns CDR1 MGHDK and CDR2 SYGVNS. This CDR3 is 15 amino acids long. V lost 1 base to trimming and J lost 0 bases; unmatched junction nucleotides: 2. CDR3 in DNA: TGTGCCAGCAGTGAATTAACAGGGGTGAACACTGAAGCTTTCTTT. It codes for CASSELTGVNTEAFF.

The chain uses TRBV10-2 and TRBJ1-5; no definite D call. V lost 4 bases, J lost 3 bases, and 7 bases lay in between. Germline lookup yields CDR1 WSHSY and CDR2 SAAADI. The CDR3 runs to 13 residues. The CDR3 protein is CASSVGPNQPQHF. In DNA form, the CDR3 reads TGCGCCAGCAGTGTCGGTCCCAATCAGCCCCAGCATTTT.

The gene calls are TRBV25-1 and TRBJ1-6; D unresolved. V was clipped by 6 bases and J by 0 bases, with 3 bases between them. The germline gives CDR1 MGHDK, CDR2 SYGVNS. This CDR3 has 13 residues. CDR3 nucleotide sequence: TGTGCCAGCAGCGGCTCCTATAATTCACCCCTCCACTTT. This translates into CASSGSYNSPLHF.

The V and J genes are TRBV29-1 and TRBJ1-5, with D possibly TRBD1 on 6 matching bases. CDR3 length: 15 residues. Looked up from germline, CDR1 is SQVTM and CDR2 is ANQGSEA. Between the trimmed V and J ends, which lost 5 bases and 2 bases, there was a span of 16 bases. In nucleotides, the CDR3 is TGCAGCGTTACTGAGGGGGGGTTTCGCAATCAGCCCCAGCATTTT. Its protein product is CSVTEGGFRNQPQHF.

The chain couples TRBV5-1 to TRBJ2-7, with unresolved D. The CDR3 length is 11 residues. Trimming shortened V by 4 bases and J by 7 bases, and 9 bases separated the two germline ends. Germline V gene sequence: CDR1 SGHRS, CDR2 YFSETQ. The CDR3 is CASSQGAEQYF. CDR3 in DNA: TGCGCCAGCAGCCAAGGAGCTGAGCAGTACTTC.

The chain links TRBV6-4 to TRBJ2-5, with D possibly being TRBD2 (6 bases). With 8 bases removed from V and 6 bases from J, the gap between germline ends came to 13 bases. The germline gives CDR1 MRHNA, CDR2 SNTAGT. The CDR3 totals 12 residues. The chain's CDR3 is CASAGFSKTQYF. The CDR3 DNA follows: TGTGCCAGCGCGGGATTTTCGAAGACCCAGTACTTC.

The chain is built from TRBV18 and TRBJ2-7, with 10 bases lining up with TRBD1. V shed 3 bases and J 4 bases; nucleotides not matched to a gene: 6. The CDR3 extends over 15 amino acids. Germline CDR1 KGHSH, CDR2 LQKENI. The CDR3 DNA reads TGTGCCAGCTCACCCGGGACAGGGGTTATGTACGAGCAGTACTTC. It codes for CASSPGTGVMYEQYF.

This sequence joins TRBV7-8 and TRBJ2-2, with TRBD2 matching over 10 bases. CDR1 is SGHVS and CDR2 is FQNEAQ in the germline V gene. CDR3 length equals 14 residues. V lost 6 bases, J lost 6 bases, and 4 bases stayed unmatched. This CDR3 reads CASRSGGAAGELFF. CDR3 DNA sequence: TGTGCCAGCAGAAGCGGGGGGGCTGCCGGGGAGCTGTTTTTT.

This clone appeared a single time. The CDR3 spells CATSLGGGAGNTIYF. Here the CDR3 DNA reads TGTGCCACCAGCCTAGGGGGAGGGGCTGGAAACACCATATATTTT. The chain joins TRBV15 to TRBJ1-3, with a weak D call TRBD1 (6 bases). The CDR3 is 15 residues long. The V gene's germline CDR1 is LNHNV and CDR2 YYDKDF (reference sequence). Trimming stripped 5 bases from V and 2 bases from J, with 13 bases between.

The chain couples TRBV18 to TRBJ2-7; possibly TRBD2 for D (5 bases). The germline V gene has CDR1 KGHSH and CDR2 LQKENI. The CDR3 runs 17 residues. V was shortened by 1 base and J by 1 base, with 17 bases between the two germline ends. CDR3 coding DNA: TGTGCCAGCTCACCACGGACCGAGGGAATAGGGTCCTACGAGCAGTACTTC. Protein sequence: CASSPRTEGIGSYEQYF.

The chain employs TRBV6-6 and TRBJ2-1; the match to TRBD2 covers 15 bases. Germline V gives CDR1 MNHNY, CDR2 SVGAGI (reference sequence). CDR3 length: 16 residues. V dropped 6 bases and J dropped 8; count of bases not matched to a gene: 8. CDR3 loop: CASSPGLAGGSDEQFF. CDR3 coding DNA: TGTGCCAGCAGCCCTGGACTAGCGGGGGGGTCGGATGAGCAGTTCTTC.

J is TRBJ2-7 and V is TRBV29-1; 8 nucleotides agree with TRBD1. V gave up 3 bases and J gave up 3 bases; unmatched junction bases: 10. Germline V CDR1 and CDR2: SQVTM, ANQGSEA. This CDR3 has 15 amino acids. The CDR3 loop reads CSVEFPGTGGYEQYF. The CDR3 DNA sequence: TGCAGCGTTGAGTTCCCCGGGACAGGAGGCTACGAGCAGTACTTC.

The rearrangement joins TRBV7-3 to TRBJ2-3, with a tentative D call TRBD2 (7 bases). Germline V CDR1 and CDR2: SGHTA, FQGTGA. This CDR3 has 14 amino acids. The germline V and J ends were trimmed by 7 bases and 4 bases, with 15 bases remaining between them. The CDR3 DNA reads TGTGCCAGCACCCTTGAGGGGGGGGCAGATACGCAGTATTTT. This translates into CASTLEGGADTQYF.

This rearrangement joins TRBV25-1 to TRBJ1-4; D possibly corresponds to TRBD1 (5 bases). The CDR3 runs 14 residues. The V gene lost 4 bases and the J gene lost 4 bases, with 10 bases spanning the gap. From germline, CDR1 is MGHDK and CDR2 SYGVNS. The CDR3 is CASSGGGGNEKLFF. Here the CDR3 DNA reads TGTGCCAGCAGTGGGGGGGGAGGTAATGAAAAACTGTTTTTT.

The rearrangement links TRBV19 to TRBJ2-3, with 9 bases identical to TRBD2. Germline trimming cut 3 bases from V and 0 bases from J; bases unmatched to any gene: 4. Germline V gives CDR1 LNHDA, CDR2 SQIVND (reference sequence). The CDR3 covers 16 residues. The CDR3 loop is CASSMGLAGSTDTQYF. The CDR3 coding sequence is TGTGCCAGTAGTATGGGGCTAGCGGGGAGCACAGATACGCAGTATTTT.

This sequence joins TRBV5-6 and TRBJ1-4; possible D gene TRBD1, 6 bases. The CDR3 runs to 14 residues. V shed 1 base and J shed 7 bases, with 11 bases lying between them. Germline V gene sequence: CDR1 SGHDT, CDR2 YYEEEE. CDR3 region: CASSLTGMGEKLFF. DNA for the CDR3: TGTGCCAGCAGCTTGACAGGGATGGGTGAAAAACTGTTTTTT.

V gene TRBV2 combines with J gene TRBJ2-2; D is unclear. Germline V CDR1 and CDR2: SNHLY, FYNNEI. The CDR3 has 11 residues. Trimming took off 0 bases at V and 11 bases at J, with 4 bases between the two ends. This CDR3 is CASSEARELFF. In DNA, the CDR3 is TGTGCCAGCAGTGAAGCGCGTGAGCTGTTTTTT.

The chain is built from TRBV7-8 and TRBJ2-2; 9 bases line up with TRBD2. Germline V gene data show CDR1 as SGHVS and CDR2 as FQNEAQ. With 1 base clipped from V and 6 bases from J, the junction kept 3 bases outside the gene matches. The CDR3 consists of 15 residues. The CDR3 DNA follows: TGTGCCAGCAGCTTAGGGCGGGGGGGAGCCGGGGAGCTGTTTTTT. It codes for CASSLGRGGAGELFF.

The genes are TRBV7-6 and TRBJ2-1; a weak D match, TRBD2 (7 bases). Trimming shortened V by 6 bases and J by 7 bases, and 13 bases separated the two germline ends. Per germline, CDR1 SGHVS and CDR2 FNYEAQ. This CDR3 spans 13 amino acids. The CDR3 DNA reads as TGTGCCAGCAGGGGGGGGGCGGGAAATGAGCAGTTCTTC. Protein sequence: CASRGGAGNEQFF.

The V call is TRBV25-1, the J call TRBJ2-3, with 8 bases lining up with TRBD2. V dropped 10 bases and J dropped 1; count of bases not matched to a gene: 7. The CDR3 runs to 14 residues. Germline CDR1 MGHDK, CDR2 SYGVNS. The CDR3 nucleotides are TGTGCCACCAGGAGCGGGGGCGGCACAGATACGCAGTATTTT. This codes for CATRSGGGTDTQYF.

This clone was detected only once. The chain carries TRBV4-3 and TRBJ2-2, with D perhaps matching TRBD2 (6 bases). CDR1 and CDR2 from the germline V gene are LGHNA and YSLEER. Trimming removed 1 base from V and 6 bases from J, with 15 bases in between. CDR3 length equals 16 residues. In DNA, the CDR3 is TGCGCCAGCAGCCAAGTAACGGGCAGGGAGGCCGGGGAGCTGTTTTTT. Translated: CASSQVTGREAGELFF.

The chain carries TRBV19 and TRBJ2-1; D is possibly TRBD1 (6 bases). CDR1 is LNHDA and CDR2 is SQIVND in the germline V gene (reference sequence). V was pared by 5 bases and J by 5 bases, with 10 bases between. The CDR3 sequence is 13 residues long. CDR3 amino acids: CASSPGQNNEQFF. In nucleotides, the CDR3 is TGTGCCAGTAGTCCCGGACAGAACAATGAGCAGTTCTTC.

The V and J genes are TRBV4-3 and TRBJ2-7; 9 positions match TRBD1. The J segment lost 2 bases and the V segment lost 1 base, leaving 3 bases of the junction unmatched. The CDR3 length is 15 residues. Germline CDR1 LGHNA, CDR2 YSLEER. The CDR3 bases are TGCGCCAGCAGCCAAGTACAGGGGGCCACCTACGAGCAGTACTTC. Amino acid sequence: CASSQVQGATYEQYF.

This chain uses TRBV11-1 with TRBJ2-4; 14 bases align to TRBD2. V was pared by 5 bases and J by 0 bases, with 6 bases of the junction left unmatched. The CDR3 is 18 amino acids. In germline, CDR1 is SGHAT, CDR2 FQDESV (reference sequence). The CDR3 here is CASSQGTSGGLAKNIQYF. The DNA of the CDR3 is TGTGCCAGCAGCCAAGGGACTAGCGGGGGACTAGCCAAAAACATTCAGTACTTC.

The chain combines TRBV30 with TRBJ2-5, with 11 bases fitting TRBD2. The CDR3 has 17 residues. Unmatched junction bases numbered 11, after V lost 3 bases and J lost 2 bases. Looked up from germline, CDR1 is GTSNPN and CDR2 is SVGIG (reference sequence). The chain's CDR3 is CAWSMGSSGGSQETQYF. CDR3 nucleotides: TGTGCCTGGAGCATGGGGTCTAGCGGGGGGTCACAAGAGACCCAGTACTTC.

This rearrangement joins TRBV6-1 to TRBJ1-5; the D is unclear. V shed 2 bases and J shed 2 bases, with 13 bases lying between them. This CDR3 comprises 16 residues. Looked up from germline, CDR1 is MNHNS and CDR2 is SASEGT. The CDR3 here is CASSERWPAGNQPQHF. The CDR3 nucleotides read TGTGCCAGCAGTGAACGCTGGCCTGCGGGCAATCAGCCCCAGCATTTT.

V gene TRBV7-2 combines with J gene TRBJ2-1; 8 positions match TRBD2. The ends lost 7 bases at V and 4 bases at J; junction bases unmatched: 6. From germline, CDR1 is SGHTA and CDR2 FQGNSA. This CDR3 is built from 14 residues. DNA of the CDR3: TGTGCCAGCAACCCGGGGGGGCGTTACAATGAGCAGTTCTTC. Protein sequence: CASNPGGRYNEQFF.

The chain joins TRBV25-1 to TRBJ1-2, with unresolved D. This CDR3 comprises 12 residues. In germline, CDR1 is MGHDK, CDR2 SYGVNS. The V and J ends lost 5 bases and 3 bases respectively, with 7 bases between them. The CDR3: CASSQADYGYTF. The CDR3 DNA sequence: TGTGCCAGCAGTCAGGCCGACTATGGCTACACCTTC.

The chain uses TRBV10-3 and TRBJ1-1; D is unclear. Germline V CDR1 and CDR2: ENHRY, SYGVKD. V lost 0 bases, J lost 3 bases, and 14 bases lay in between. The CDR3 is 16 residues long. The CDR3 loop reads CAISESTGSGDTEAFF. The CDR3 bases are TGTGCCATCAGTGAGTCGACGGGGAGCGGCGACACTGAAGCTTTCTTT.